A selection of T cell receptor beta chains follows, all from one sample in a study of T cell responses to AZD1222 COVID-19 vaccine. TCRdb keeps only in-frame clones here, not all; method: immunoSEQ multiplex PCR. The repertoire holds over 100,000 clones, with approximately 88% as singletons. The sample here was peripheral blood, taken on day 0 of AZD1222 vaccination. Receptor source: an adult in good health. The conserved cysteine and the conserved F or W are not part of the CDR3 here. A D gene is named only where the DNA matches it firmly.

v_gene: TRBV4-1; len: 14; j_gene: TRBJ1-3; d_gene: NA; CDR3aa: ASSQEGRNSGNTIY
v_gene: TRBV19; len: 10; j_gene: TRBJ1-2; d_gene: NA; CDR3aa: ASSPRAQWPT
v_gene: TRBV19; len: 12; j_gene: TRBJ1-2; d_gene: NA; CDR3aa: ASSPDTTPYGYT
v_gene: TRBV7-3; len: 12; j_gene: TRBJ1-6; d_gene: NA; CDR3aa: ASSLDAYNSPLH
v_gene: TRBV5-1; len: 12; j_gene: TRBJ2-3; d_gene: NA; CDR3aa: ASSSGHERGAQY
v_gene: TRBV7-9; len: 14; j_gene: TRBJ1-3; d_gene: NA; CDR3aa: ASSLWDTVSGNTIY
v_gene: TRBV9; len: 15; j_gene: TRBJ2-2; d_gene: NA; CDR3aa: ASSTWPPLANTGELF
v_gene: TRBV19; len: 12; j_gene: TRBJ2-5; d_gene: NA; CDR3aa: ASSIRGRGETQY
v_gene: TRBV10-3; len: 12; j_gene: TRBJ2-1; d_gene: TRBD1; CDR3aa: AISALDRVTEQF
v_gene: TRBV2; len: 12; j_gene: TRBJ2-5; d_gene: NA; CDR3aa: ASRERVLQETQY